A selection of T cell receptor beta chains follows, all from one sample in a study of patients and donors after allogeneic stem cell transplantation. TCRdb processed the RT-PCR reads anew with MiXCR; each CDR3 protein has one entry. Here the sample spans about 24,000 distinct CDR3 sequences, less than 45% being singletons. What was sequenced was blood, either unsorted or a sorted T cell fraction (not recorded which). The receptor set was obtained from a human donor who was either an allogeneic HSCT recipient or a stem cell or donor lymphocyte infusion donor (not recorded which). It is not recorded whose cells these are; they may come from a transplant donor. The CDR3 runs from the conserved cysteine through the conserved F or W. Each record gives: D gene, J gene, V gene, clone size, CDR3 protein, CDR3 DNA. A D gene is named only where the DNA matches it firmly. Size tells how often a clone was seen (once, few, many) or the class of an expanded clone, and some rows leave it out.

-	TRBJ2-1	TRBV11-2	-	CASSVRRTLQDNEQFF	TGTGCCAGCAGCGTACGGAGAACTCTCCAAGACAATGAGCAGTTCTTC
-	TRBJ1-1	TRBV10-1	-	CASSSQGLNTEAFF	TGCGCCAGCAGTTCCCAAGGACTGAACACTGAAGCTTTCTTT
TRBD1	TRBJ1-1	TRBV6-5	-	CASSPGQGNTEAFF	TGTGCCAGCAGTCCGGGACAGGGCAACACTGAAGCTTTCTTT
-	TRBJ2-3	TRBV10-3	-	CAISESADTQYF	TGTGCCATCAGTGAGTCGGCAGATACGCAGTATTTT
-	TRBJ2-3	TRBV5-5	-	CASSLWISAGTDTQYF	TGTGCCAGCAGCTTGTGGATATCGGCAGGCACAGATACGCAGTATTTT
TRBD2	TRBJ2-3	TRBV3-1	-	CASSQSLLLLAGPSTDTQYF	TGTGCCAGCAGCCAAAGCCTCTTGCTACTAGCGGGTCCTAGCACAGATACGCAGTATTTT
-	TRBJ1-6	TRBV7-9	-	CASRPVGGNSPLHF	TGTGCCAGCAGACCGGTGGGTGGCAATTCACCCCTCCACTTT
TRBD2	TRBJ2-7	TRBV9	few	CASSVDAGGTYEQYF	TGTGCCAGCAGCGTAGATGCGGGAGGGACCTACGAGCAGTACTTC
-	TRBJ2-7	TRBV20-1	few	CSASGGNYEQYF	TGCAGTGCTAGTGGGGGTAACTACGAGCAGTACTTC
-	TRBJ1-3	TRBV25-1	-	CASSESRIGSGNTIYF	TGTGCCAGCAGTGAATCGCGGATTGGCTCTGGAAACACCATATATTTT
TRBD1	TRBJ2-2	TRBV12-5	-	CASGLGQGISVNTGELFF	TGTGCTAGTGGTTTGGGACAGGGGATTAGCGTTAACACCGGGGAGCTGTTTTTT
-	TRBJ1-3	TRBV15	few	CATSRDLGFGNTIYF	TGTGCCACCAGCAGAGATCTGGGATTTGGAAACACCATATATTTT
TRBD1	TRBJ2-7	TRBV27	-	CASSLSRQGETEQYF	TGTGCCAGCAGTTTATCGAGGCAGGGGGAGACCGAGCAGTACTTC
-	TRBJ1-3	TRBV7-9	-	CASSLAFHTIYF	TGTGCCAGCAGCTTAGCCTTTCACACCATATATTTT
-	TRBJ1-1	TRBV20-1	-	CSATQGLWAFF	TGCAGTGCTACCCAGGGATTGTGGGCTTTCTTT
-	TRBJ1-1	TRBV7-9	few	CASSLDRANTEAFF	TGTGCCAGCAGCTTAGACAGGGCGAACACTGAAGCTTTCTTT
TRBD2	TRBJ2-4	TRBV5-1	-	CASSLTGTSGSWGNIQYF	TGCGCCAGCAGCTTAACCGGGACTAGCGGGAGTTGGGGGAACATTCAGTACTTC
-	TRBJ1-2	TRBV5-6	-	CASSLPPVMRYTF	TGTGCCAGCAGCTTGCCGCCTGTAATGCGCTACACCTTC
TRBD1	TRBJ1-1	TRBV9	few	CASSVIPIRDRGSAFF	TGTGCCAGCAGCGTAATCCCAATCCGGGACAGGGGTTCAGCTTTCTTT
-	TRBJ1-1	TRBV29-1	-	CSVGRMNTEAFF	TGCAGCGTTGGGAGGATGAACACTGAAGCTTTCTTT
-	TRBJ2-7	TRBV6-6	-	CASSYSQGYEQYF	TGTGCCAGCAGTTACTCACAGGGATACGAGCAGTACTTC
TRBD1	TRBJ2-7	TRBV5-1	-	CASSLEAGGTYEQYF	TGCGCCAGCAGCTTGGAGGCAGGGGGCACCTACGAGCAGTACTTC
-	TRBJ2-5	TRBV5-1	-	CASSSDGTSQETQYF	TGCGCCAGCAGCTCGGACGGGACGAGCCAAGAGACCCAGTACTTC
-	TRBJ1-6	TRBV9	few	CASSPRQENSPLHF	TGTGCCAGCAGCCCCAGACAGGAGAATTCACCCCTCCACTTT
TRBD1	TRBJ1-4	TRBV12-3/TRBV12-4	-	CASSLDRNNEKLFF	TGTGCCAGCAGTTTGGACAGGAATAATGAAAAACTGTTTTTT
-	TRBJ1-5	TRBV12-3/TRBV12-4	few	CASSLVGGAYQPQHF	TGTGCCAGCAGTTTAGTGGGGGGGGCATATCAGCCCCAGCATTTT
TRBD2	TRBJ2-5	TRBV12-3/TRBV12-4	-	CASSFLFTEREGQEIQYF	TGTGCCAGCAGTTTTTTATTTACTGAGCGGGAGGGCCAAGAGATCCAGTACTTC
-	TRBJ2-2	TRBV19	-	CASTEDTGELFF	TGTGCCAGTACAGAAGACACCGGGGAGCTGTTTTTT
TRBD1	TRBJ2-7	TRBV10-1	-	CASSDGTGINEQYF	TGCGCCAGCAGTGATGGGACAGGCATCAACGAGCAGTACTTC
-	TRBJ2-3	TRBV5-6	once	CASSLTGSVADTQYF	TGTGCCAGCAGCTTGACAGGGTCGGTCGCAGATACGCAGTATTTT
TRBD2	TRBJ2-7	TRBV4-1	-	CASSQDGLAGRYF	TGCGCCAGCAGCCAAGATGGACTAGCGGGACGGTACTTC
-	TRBJ2-3	TRBV20-1	-	CSARKGWGTDTQYF	TGCAGTGCTAGAAAGGGATGGGGGACAGATACGCAGTATTTT
-	TRBJ1-1	TRBV4-1	few	CASSQISTEAFF	TGCGCCAGCAGCCAAATTAGCACTGAAGCTTTCTTT
-	TRBJ2-5	TRBV12-3/TRBV12-4	few	CASSLARRGPETQYF	TGTGCCAGCAGTTTAGCGCGGCGGGGGCCAGAGACCCAGTACTTC
TRBD2	TRBJ2-3	TRBV9	-	CASSISSLAGGPPDTQYF	TGTGCCAGCAGCATATCCAGTCTAGCGGGGGGGCCCCCAGATACGCAGTATTTT
-	TRBJ1-2	TRBV9	few	CASSVVGGANYGYTF	TGTGCCAGCAGCGTAGTTGGAGGGGCTAACTATGGCTACACCTTC
TRBD1	TRBJ2-1	TRBV6-5	-	CASSSATGHTYNEQFF	TGTGCCAGCAGCTCCGCGACAGGGCATACCTACAATGAGCAGTTCTTC
-	TRBJ1-6	TRBV7-9	-	CASSLGGNSPLHF	TGTGCCAGCAGCTTAGGCGGAAATTCACCCCTCCACTTT
-	TRBJ2-5	TRBV12-3/TRBV12-4	-	CASTSPWTEETQYF	TGTGCCAGCACCTCCCCCTGGACAGAAGAGACCCAGTACTTC
-	TRBJ2-7	TRBV5-4	-	CASSFGLEQYF	TGTGCCAGCAGCTTTGGTTTAGAGCAGTACTTC
-	TRBJ1-2	TRBV6-5	few	CASSYRDKNYGYTF	TGTGCCAGCAGTTACCGAGACAAGAACTATGGCTACACCTTC
TRBD1	TRBJ1-1	TRBV29-1	-	CSVRSGQTTEAFF	TGCAGCGTGCGCTCGGGACAGACCACTGAAGCTTTCTTT
-	TRBJ2-7	TRBV12-3/TRBV12-4	-	CASSPRAYEQYF	TGTGCCAGCAGTCCCCGGGCCTACGAGCAGTACTTC
-	TRBJ2-2	TRBV12-3/TRBV12-4	-	CASSRTAANTGELFF	TGTGCCAGCAGCAGGACAGCTGCGAACACCGGGGAGCTGTTTTTT
TRBD1	TRBJ1-2	TRBV20-1	-	CSARRQGEDYGYTF	TGCAGTGCTAGACGGCAGGGGGAGGACTATGGCTACACCTTC
-	TRBJ1-2	TRBV29-1	-	CSVGLGGYGYTF	TGCAGCGTTGGTTTGGGCGGCTATGGCTACACCTTC
TRBD1	TRBJ2-7	TRBV20-1	-	CSARTGGRREQYF	TGCAGTGCCCGGACAGGGGGCCGAAGGGAGCAGTACTTC
TRBD2	TRBJ2-3	TRBV3-1	-	CASSQATSGGTDTQYF	TGTGCCAGCAGCCAAGCCACTAGCGGGGGCACAGATACGCAGTATTTT
-	TRBJ2-2	TRBV7-9	few	CASSLGGSGGELFF	TGTGCCAGCAGCTTAGGCGGCTCGGGCGGGGAGCTGTTTTTT
TRBD1	TRBJ2-1	TRBV12-3/TRBV12-4	few	CASSFKGRGLDEQFF	TGTGCCAGCAGTTTTAAAGGCAGGGGGCTGGATGAGCAGTTCTTC
-	TRBJ2-1	TRBV7-8	-	CASSLASDSYNEQFF	TGTGCCAGCAGCTTAGCCTCCGACAGTTACAATGAGCAGTTCTTC
-	TRBJ2-2	TRBV6-5	-	CASSYSMGAGELFF	TGTGCCAGCAGTTACTCAATGGGAGCCGGGGAGCTGTTTTTT
-	TRBJ2-1	TRBV5-6	-	CASSLARLSEFF	TGTGCCAGCAGCTTGGCTAGGTTATCGGAGTTCTTC
-	TRBJ1-2	TRBV2	-	CASSELGRGYTF	TGTGCCAGCAGCGAATTAGGGCGCGGCTACACCTTC